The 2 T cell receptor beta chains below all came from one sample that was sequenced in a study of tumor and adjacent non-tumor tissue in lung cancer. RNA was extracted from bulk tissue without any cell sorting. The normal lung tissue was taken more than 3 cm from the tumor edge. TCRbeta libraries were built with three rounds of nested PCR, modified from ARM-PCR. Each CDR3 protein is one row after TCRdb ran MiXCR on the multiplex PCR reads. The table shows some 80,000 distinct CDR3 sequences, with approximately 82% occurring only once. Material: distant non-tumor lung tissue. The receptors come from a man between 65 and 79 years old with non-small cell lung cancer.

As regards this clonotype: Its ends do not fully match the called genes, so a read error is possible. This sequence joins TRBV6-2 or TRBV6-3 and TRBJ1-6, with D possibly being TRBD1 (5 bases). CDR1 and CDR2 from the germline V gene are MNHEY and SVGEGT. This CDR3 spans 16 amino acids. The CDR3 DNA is TGTGCCAGCACAACCGGGTCAGGGCGATCTAATTCACCCCTCCATTTT. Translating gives CASTTGSGRSNSPLHF.

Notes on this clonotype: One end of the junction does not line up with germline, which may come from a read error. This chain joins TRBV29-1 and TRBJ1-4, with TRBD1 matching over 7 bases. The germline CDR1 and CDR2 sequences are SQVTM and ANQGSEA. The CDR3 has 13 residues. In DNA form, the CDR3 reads TGCAGCGTCGTGACAGGGAACGGTGAAAAACTGTTGTTT. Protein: CSVVTGNGEKLLF.